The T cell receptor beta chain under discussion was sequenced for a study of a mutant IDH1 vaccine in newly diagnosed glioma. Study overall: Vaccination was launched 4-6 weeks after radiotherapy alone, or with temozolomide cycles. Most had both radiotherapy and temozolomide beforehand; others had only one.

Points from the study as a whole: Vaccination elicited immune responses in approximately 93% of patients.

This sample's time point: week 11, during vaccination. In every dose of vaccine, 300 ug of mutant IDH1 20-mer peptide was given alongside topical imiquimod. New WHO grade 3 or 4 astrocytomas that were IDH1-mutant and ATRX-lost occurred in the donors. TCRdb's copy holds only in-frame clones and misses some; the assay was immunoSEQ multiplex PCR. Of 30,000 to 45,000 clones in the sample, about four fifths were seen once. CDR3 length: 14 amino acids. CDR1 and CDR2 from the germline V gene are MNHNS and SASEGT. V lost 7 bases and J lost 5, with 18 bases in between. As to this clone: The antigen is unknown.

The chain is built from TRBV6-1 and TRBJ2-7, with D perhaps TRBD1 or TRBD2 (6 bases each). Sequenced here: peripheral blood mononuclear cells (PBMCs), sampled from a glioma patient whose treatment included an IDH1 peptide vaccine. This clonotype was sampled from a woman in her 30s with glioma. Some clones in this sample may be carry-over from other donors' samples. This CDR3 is CASKRGASWHEQYF. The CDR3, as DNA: TGTGCCAGCAAGAGGGGGGCTAGTTGGCACGAGCAGTACTTC.